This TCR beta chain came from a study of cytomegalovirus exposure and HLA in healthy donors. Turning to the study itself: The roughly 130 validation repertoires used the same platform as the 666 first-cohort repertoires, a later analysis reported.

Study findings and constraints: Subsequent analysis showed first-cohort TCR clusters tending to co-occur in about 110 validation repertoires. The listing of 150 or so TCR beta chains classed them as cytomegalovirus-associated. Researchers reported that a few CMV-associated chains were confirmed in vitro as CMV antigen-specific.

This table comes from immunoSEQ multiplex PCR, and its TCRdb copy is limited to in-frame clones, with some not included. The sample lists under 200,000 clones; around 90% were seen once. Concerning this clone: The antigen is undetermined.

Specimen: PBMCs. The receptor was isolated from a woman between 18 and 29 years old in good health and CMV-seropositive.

CDR3 DNA: TGTGCCAGCTCTCAAGACAGGAGCTACGAGCAGTACTTC. Translating gives CASSQDRSYEQYF. The gene calls are TRBV18 and TRBJ2-7; possibly TRBD1 for D (6 bases). The CDR3 runs to 13 residues. Germline CDR1 is KGHSH and CDR2 is LQKENI. V lost 6 bases to trimming and J lost 3 bases, with 12 bases between them.